A single count supports the clone carrying this TCR beta chain. The source of the sample is a study of blood T cell repertoires in COVID-19. What the recovered Cohort 3 donors had was two negative PCRs, clearance, or symptom resolution. Method: immunoSEQ multiplex PCR; TCRdb's copy keeps in-frame clones and lacks some. The sample shows approximately 470,000 clones, around 87% of them seen only once. The CDR3 consists of 15 residues. V was pared by 3 bases and J by 3 bases, with 7 bases of the junction left unmatched. Germline CDR1 SEHNR, CDR2 FQNEAQ (reference sequence). The V call is TRBV7-9, the J call TRBJ1-2; TRBD1 agrees at 7 bases. This receptor was taken from a woman between 18 and 29 years old who had recovered from COVID-19. Sequencing was performed on PBMCs or T cells enriched from blood (not recorded which). CDR3 DNA sequence: TGTGCCAGCAGCTTCACAGGGGATCTAGACTATGGCTACACCTTC. Encoded protein: CASSFTGDLDYGYTF.